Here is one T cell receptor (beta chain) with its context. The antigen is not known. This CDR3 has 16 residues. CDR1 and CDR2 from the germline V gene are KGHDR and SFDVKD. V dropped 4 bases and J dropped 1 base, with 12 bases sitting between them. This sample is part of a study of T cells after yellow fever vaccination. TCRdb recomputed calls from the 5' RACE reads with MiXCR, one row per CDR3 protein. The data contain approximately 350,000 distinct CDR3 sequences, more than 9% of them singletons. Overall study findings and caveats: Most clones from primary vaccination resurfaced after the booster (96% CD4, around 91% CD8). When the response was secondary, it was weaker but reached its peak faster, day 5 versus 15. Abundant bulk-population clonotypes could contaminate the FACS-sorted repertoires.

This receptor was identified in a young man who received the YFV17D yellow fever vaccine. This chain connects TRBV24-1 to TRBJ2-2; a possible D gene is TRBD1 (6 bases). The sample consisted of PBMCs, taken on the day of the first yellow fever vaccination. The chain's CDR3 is CATSETTGKNTGELFF. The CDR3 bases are TGTGCCACCAGTGAAACCACAGGGAAGAACACCGGGGAGCTGTTTTTT.